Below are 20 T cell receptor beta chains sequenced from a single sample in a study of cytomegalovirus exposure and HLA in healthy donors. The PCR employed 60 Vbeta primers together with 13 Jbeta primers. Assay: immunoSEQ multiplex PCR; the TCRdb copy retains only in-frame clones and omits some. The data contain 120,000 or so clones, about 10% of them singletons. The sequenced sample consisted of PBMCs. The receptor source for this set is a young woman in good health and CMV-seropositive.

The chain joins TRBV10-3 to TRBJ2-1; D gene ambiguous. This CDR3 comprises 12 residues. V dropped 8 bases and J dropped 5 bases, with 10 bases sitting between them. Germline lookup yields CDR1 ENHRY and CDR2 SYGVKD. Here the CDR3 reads CAIEAVDNEQFF. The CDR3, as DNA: TGTGCCATCGAGGCGGTCGACAATGAGCAGTTCTTC.

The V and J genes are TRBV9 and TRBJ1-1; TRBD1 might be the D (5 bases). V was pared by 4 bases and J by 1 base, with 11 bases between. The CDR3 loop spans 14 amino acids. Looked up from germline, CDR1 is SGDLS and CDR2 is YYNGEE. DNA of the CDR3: TGTGCCAGCAGCCTTCTCGACAGGAACACTGAAGCTTTCTTT. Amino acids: CASSLLDRNTEAFF.

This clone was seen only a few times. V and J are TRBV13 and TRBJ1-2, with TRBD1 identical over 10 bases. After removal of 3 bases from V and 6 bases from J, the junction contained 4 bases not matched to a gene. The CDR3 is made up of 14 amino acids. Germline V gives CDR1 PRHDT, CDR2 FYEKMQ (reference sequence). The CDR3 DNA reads TGTGCCAGCAGCTTGGGACAGGGGAGAAATGGCTACACCTTC. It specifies CASSLGQGRNGYTF.

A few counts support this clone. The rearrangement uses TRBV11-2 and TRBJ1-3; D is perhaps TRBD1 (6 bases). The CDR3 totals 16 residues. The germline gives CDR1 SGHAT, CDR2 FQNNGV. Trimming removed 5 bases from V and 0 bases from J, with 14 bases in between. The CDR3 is CASSAQDRSSGNTIYF. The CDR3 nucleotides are TGTGCCAGCAGCGCTCAAGACAGGTCCTCTGGAAACACCATATATTTT.

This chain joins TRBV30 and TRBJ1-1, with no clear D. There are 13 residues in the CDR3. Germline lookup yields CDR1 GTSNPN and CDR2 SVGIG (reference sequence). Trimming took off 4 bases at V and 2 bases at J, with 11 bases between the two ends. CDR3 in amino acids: CAWTYKRNTEAFF. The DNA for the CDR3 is TGTGCCTGGACGTATAAGAGAAACACTGAAGCTTTCTTT.

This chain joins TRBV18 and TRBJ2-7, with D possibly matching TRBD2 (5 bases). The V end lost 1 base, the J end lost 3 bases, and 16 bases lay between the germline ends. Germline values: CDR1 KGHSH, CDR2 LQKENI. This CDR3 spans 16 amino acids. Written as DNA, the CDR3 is TGTGCCAGCTCACCACGGGAGAGTTACCACCTCTACGAGCAGTACTTC. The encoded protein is CASSPRESYHLYEQYF.

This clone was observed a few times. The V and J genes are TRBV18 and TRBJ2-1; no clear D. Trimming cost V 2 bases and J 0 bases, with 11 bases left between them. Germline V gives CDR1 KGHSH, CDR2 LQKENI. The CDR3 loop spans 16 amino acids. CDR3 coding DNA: TGTGCCAGCTCACCATTTTCTATGAGCTCCTACAATGAGCAGTTCTTC. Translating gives CASSPFSMSSYNEQFF.

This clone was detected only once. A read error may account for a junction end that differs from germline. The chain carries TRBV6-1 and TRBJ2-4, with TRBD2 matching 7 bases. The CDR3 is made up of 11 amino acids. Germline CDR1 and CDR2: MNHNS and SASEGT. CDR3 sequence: CSGGAKNIQYF. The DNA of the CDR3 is TGCTCGGGGGGAGCCAAAAACATTCAGTACTTC.

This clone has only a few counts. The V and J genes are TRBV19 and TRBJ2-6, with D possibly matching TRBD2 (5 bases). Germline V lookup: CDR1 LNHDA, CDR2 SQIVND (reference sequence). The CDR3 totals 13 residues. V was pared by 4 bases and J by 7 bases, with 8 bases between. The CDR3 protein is CASSTDSANVLTF. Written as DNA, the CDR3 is TGTGCCAGTAGTACGGACTCCGCCAACGTCCTGACTTTC.

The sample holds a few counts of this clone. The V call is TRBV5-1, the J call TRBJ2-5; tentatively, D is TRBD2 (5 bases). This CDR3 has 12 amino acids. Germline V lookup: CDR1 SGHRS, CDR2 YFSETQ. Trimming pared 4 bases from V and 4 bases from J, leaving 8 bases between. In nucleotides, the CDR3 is TGCGCCAGCAGCCGGGATACAGAGACCCAGTACTTC. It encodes CASSRDTETQYF.

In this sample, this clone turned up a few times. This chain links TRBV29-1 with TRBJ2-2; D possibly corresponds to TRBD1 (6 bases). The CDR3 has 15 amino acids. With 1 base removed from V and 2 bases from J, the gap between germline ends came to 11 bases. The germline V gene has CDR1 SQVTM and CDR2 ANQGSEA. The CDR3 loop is CSVEGRTANTGELFF. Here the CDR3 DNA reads TGCAGCGTTGAAGGAAGGACAGCCAACACCGGGGAGCTGTTTTTT.

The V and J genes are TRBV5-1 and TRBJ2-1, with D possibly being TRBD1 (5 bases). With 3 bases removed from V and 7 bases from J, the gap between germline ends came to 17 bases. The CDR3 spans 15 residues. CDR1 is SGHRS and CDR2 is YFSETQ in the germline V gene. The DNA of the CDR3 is TGCGCCAGCAGCTCCAAGGGGCCTGTCGGGAATGAGCAGTTCTTC. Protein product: CASSSKGPVGNEQFF. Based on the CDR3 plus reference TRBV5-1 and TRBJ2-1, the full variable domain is KAGVTQTPRYLIKTRGQQVTLSCSPISGHRSVSWYQQTPGQGLQFLFEYFSETQRNKGNFPGRFSGRQFSNSRSEMNVSTLELGDSALYLCASSSKGPVGNEQFFGPGTRLTVL.

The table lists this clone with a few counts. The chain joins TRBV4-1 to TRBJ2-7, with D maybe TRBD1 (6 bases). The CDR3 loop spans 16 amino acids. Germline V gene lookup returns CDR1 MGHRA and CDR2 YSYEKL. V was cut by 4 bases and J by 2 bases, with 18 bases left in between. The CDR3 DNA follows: TGCGCCAGCAGCCGACAAGATATCCCAGGGGCCTACGAGCAGTACTTC. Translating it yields CASSRQDIPGAYEQYF.

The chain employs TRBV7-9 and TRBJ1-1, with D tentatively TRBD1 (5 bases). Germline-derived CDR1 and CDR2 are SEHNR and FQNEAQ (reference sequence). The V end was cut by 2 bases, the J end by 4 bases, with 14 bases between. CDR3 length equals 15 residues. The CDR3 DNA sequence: TGTGCCAGCAGCTTAAATGGAGGGGTCGGCACTGAAGCTTTCTTT. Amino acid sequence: CASSLNGGVGTEAFF.

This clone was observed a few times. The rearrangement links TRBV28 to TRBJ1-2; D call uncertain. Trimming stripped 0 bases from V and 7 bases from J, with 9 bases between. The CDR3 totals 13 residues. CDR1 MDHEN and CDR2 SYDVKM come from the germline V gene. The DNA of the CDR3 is TGTGCCAGCAGTTTATGGTCAGAACCTGGCTACACCTTC. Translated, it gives CASSLWSEPGYTF.

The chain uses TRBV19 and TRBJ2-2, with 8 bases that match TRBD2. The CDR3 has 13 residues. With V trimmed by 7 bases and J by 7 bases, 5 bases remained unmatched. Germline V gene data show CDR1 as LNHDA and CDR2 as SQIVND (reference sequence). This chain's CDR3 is CASTPGGVGELFF. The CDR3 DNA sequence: TGTGCCAGTACCCCGGGGGGGGTCGGGGAGCTGTTTTTT.

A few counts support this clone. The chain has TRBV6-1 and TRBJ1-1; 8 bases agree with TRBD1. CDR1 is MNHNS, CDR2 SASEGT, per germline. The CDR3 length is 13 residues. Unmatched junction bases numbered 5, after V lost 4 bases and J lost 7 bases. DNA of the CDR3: TGTGCCAGCAGTGGGACAGGGAGGAATGAAGCTTTCTTT. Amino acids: CASSGTGRNEAFF.

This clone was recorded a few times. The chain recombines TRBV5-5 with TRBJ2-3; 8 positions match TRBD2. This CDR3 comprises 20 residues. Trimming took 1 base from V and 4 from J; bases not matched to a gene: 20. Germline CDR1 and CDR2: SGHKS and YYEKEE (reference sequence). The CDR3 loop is CASSLSLLLGRAGDADTQYF. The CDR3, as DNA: TGTGCCAGCAGCTTGTCTCTGTTGTTGGGTAGAGCGGGAGACGCAGATACGCAGTATTTT.

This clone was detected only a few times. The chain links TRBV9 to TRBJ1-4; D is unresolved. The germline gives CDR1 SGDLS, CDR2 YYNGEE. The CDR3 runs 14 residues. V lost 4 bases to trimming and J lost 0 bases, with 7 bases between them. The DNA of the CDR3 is TGTGCCAGCAGCAATAGTGCAACTAATGAAAAACTGTTTTTT. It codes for CASSNSATNEKLFF.

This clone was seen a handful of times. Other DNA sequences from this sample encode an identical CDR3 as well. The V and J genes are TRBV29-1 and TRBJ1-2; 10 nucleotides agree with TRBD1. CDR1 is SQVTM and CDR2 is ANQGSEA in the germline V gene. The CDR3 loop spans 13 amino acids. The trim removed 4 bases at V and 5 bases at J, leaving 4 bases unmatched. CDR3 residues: CSVAGQGLYGYTF. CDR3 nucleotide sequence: TGCAGCGTTGCGGGACAGGGGTTATATGGCTACACCTTC.